The entry that follows covers one T cell receptor (beta chain) sequence. This record comes from a study of blood T cell repertoires in COVID-19. Study overall: The origin of the acute and convalescent COVID-19 samples was the United States, Italy and Spain. From T cells, B-cell-depleted T cells, or PBMCs came the material, which was cDNA or gDNA.

Germline assignment: CDR1 SEHNR and CDR2 FQNEAQ (reference sequence). The germline V and J ends were trimmed by 2 bases and 4 bases, with 14 bases remaining between them. The length of the CDR3 is 15 residues. In the authors' methods: How many nucleated cells were present was estimated from reference gene primer amplification. Some clones are missing from TCRdb's copy, which holds only in-frame ones; the method was immunoSEQ multiplex PCR. That table furnishes V, J and clone size, whereas the DNA furnished D and trimming. This repertoire shows some 200,000 clones, about 86% found once; its top ten account for 0.6% to 0.9%.

Sample: peripheral blood. This receptor was identified in a woman aged 70-85 years with acute or convalescent COVID-19. The chain joins TRBV7-9 to TRBJ1-1; D is uncertain. The chain's CDR3 is CASSLSRGSTTEAFF. The CDR3 DNA follows: TGTGCCAGCAGCTTATCCCGAGGGTCAACCACTGAAGCTTTCTTT.